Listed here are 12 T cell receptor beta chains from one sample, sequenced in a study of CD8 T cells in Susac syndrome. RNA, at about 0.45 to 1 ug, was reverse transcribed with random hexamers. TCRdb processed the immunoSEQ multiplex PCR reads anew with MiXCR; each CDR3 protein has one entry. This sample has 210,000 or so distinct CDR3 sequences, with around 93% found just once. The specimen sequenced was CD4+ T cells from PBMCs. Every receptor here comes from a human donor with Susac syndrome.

CDR3 bases: TGTGCCAGCAAAGGACAGGGTTCCACCGGGGAGCTGTTTTTT. Residues: CASKGQGSTGELFF. The rearrangement uses TRBV12-3 or TRBV12-4 and TRBJ2-2; 8 nucleotides agree with TRBD1. V shed 7 bases and J 4 bases; nucleotides not matched to a gene: 5. The CDR3 is 14 amino acids.

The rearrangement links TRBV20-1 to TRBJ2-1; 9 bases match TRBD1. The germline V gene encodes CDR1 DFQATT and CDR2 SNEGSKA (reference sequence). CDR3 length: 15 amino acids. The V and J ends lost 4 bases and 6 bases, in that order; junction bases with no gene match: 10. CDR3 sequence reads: CSAIHPGTGTNEQFF. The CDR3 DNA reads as TGCAGTGCTATCCACCCCGGGACAGGGACCAATGAGCAGTTCTTC.

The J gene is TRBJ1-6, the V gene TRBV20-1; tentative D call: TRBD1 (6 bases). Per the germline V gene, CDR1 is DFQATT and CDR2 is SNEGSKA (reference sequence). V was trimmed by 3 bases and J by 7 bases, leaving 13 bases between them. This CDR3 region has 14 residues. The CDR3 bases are TGCAGTGCTAGCAGGGGCGGGCAAAATTCACCCCTCCACTTT. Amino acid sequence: CSASRGGQNSPLHF.

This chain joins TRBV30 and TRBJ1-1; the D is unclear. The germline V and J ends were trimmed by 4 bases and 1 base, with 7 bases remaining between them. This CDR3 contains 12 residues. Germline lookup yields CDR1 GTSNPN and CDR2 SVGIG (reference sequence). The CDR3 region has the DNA TGTGCCTGGACCCCGTCGAACACTGAAGCTTTCTTT. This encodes CAWTPSNTEAFF.

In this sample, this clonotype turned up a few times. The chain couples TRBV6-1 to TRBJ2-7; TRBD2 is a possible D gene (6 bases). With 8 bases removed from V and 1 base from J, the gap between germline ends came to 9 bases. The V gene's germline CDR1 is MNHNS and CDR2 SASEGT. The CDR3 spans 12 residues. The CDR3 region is CASGGTSYEQYF. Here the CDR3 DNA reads TGTGCCAGCGGAGGGACTTCCTACGAGCAGTACTTC.

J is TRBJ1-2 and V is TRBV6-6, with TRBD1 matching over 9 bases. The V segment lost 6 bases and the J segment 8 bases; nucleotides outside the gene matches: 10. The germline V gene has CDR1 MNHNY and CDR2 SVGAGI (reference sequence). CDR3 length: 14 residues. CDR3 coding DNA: TGTGCCAGCAGCGCTGGACAGGGGATGGAAGGCTACACCTTC. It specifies CASSAGQGMEGYTF.

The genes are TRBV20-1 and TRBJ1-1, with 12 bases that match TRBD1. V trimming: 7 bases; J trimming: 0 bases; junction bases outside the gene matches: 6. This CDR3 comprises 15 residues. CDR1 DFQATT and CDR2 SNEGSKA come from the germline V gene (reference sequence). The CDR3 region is CSGRGTGGMNTEAFF. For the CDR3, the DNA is TGCAGTGGCAGGGGGACAGGGGGCATGAACACTGAAGCTTTCTTT.

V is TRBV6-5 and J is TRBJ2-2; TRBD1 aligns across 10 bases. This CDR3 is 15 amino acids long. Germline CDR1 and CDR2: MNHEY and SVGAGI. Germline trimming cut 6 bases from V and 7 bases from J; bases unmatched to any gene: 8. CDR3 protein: CASSYGQGDGGELFF. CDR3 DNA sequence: TGTGCCAGCAGCTATGGACAGGGGGACGGCGGGGAGCTGTTTTTT.

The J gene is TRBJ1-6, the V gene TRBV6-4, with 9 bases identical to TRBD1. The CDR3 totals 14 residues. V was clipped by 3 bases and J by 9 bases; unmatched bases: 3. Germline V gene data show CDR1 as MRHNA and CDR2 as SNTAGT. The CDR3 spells CASSEGQGGSPLHF. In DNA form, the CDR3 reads TGTGCCAGCAGTGAGGGACAGGGCGGTTCACCCCTCCACTTT.

CDR3 region: CATSRIQGTFYEQYF. The CDR3 DNA reads as TGTGCCACCAGCAGAATCCAGGGTACTTTCTACGAGCAGTACTTC. This chain connects TRBV15 to TRBJ2-7; D is possibly TRBD1 (5 bases). The CDR3 contains 15 residues. Trimming took off 2 bases at V and 3 bases at J, with 14 bases between the two ends. Looked up from germline, CDR1 is LNHNV and CDR2 is YYDKDF (reference sequence).

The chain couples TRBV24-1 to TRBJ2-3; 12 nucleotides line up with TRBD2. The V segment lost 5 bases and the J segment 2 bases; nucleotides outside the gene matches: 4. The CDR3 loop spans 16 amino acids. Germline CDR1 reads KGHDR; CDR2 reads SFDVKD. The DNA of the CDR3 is TGTGCCACCAGTGCTACTAGCGGGGGGTTCACAGATACGCAGTATTTT. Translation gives CATSATSGGFTDTQYF.

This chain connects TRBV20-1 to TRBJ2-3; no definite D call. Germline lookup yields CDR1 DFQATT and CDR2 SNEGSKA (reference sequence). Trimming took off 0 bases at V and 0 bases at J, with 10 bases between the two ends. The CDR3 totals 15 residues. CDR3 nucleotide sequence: TGCAGTGCTAGAGATGAGAGGACGAGCACAGATACGCAGTATTTT. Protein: CSARDERTSTDTQYF.